This paragraph reports one TCR beta chain. What it recognizes is unknown. The data stem from a study of shared clonotypes between healthy human individuals. Background on the study: Researchers assigned three CD4 naive, three CD4 memory, two CD8 naive and one CD8 memory plate to each donor.

Germline V lookup: CDR1 SNHLY, CDR2 FYNNEI. Trimming shortened V by 4 bases and J by 1 base, and 11 bases separated the two germline ends. The CDR3 covers 15 residues. Study observations and caveats: Roughly 5% of naive CD4 clonotypes were common to a handful of donors.

It was at deep level that the assay was run. Generated by immunoSEQ multiplex PCR, the TCRdb table keeps only in-frame clones and is missing some. The data contain 2 million to 3 million clones, 85% to 95% of them seen just once; the ten biggest clones take up roughly 0.14%. V usage is TRBV2 and J usage is TRBJ1-3; weak D call: TRBD1 (6 bases). The sequenced material came from naive CD4+ T cells sorted from blood. Subset meaning: CD45RA+ positively selected. The TCR comes from a man between 18 and 29 years old in good health. Here the CDR3 reads CASSVQGLSGNTIYF. The DNA for the CDR3 is TGTGCCAGCAGTGTACAGGGCCTGTCTGGAAACACCATATATTTT.